Each of the 10 T cell receptor beta chains below was sequenced from the same sample in a study of blood T cell repertoires in COVID-19. Method: immunoSEQ multiplex PCR; TCRdb's copy keeps in-frame clones and lacks some. The table shows fewer than 500,000 clones, with about 85% occurring only once. The sample taken for sequencing was PBMCs or T cells enriched from blood (not recorded which). These receptors came from a woman younger than 30 with acute COVID-19.

Only one count was recorded for this clone. This chain links TRBV30 with TRBJ1-1, with a weak D call TRBD1 (6 bases). Trimming took off 2 bases at V and 3 bases at J, with 16 bases between the two ends. There are 15 residues in the CDR3. The germline V gene has CDR1 GTSNPN and CDR2 SVGIG (reference sequence). CDR3 nucleotides: TGTGCCTGGAGTTACCTCTACAGGGTTGACACTGAAGCTTTCTTT. It specifies CAWSYLYRVDTEAFF.

The chain links TRBV3-1 (or the pseudogene TRBV3-2) to TRBJ1-2; weak D call: TRBD1 (5 bases). The CDR3 is 18 amino acids. CDR1 is LGHDT and CDR2 is YNNKEL in the germline V gene (reference sequence). The V end lost 3 bases, the J end lost 6 bases, and 26 bases lay between the germline ends. CDR3 coding DNA: TGTGCCAGCAGCCAGGGTCCTTCTCTGGGGGGACGATCGGATGGCTACACCTTC. This sequence encodes CASSQGPSLGGRSDGYTF.

The chain has TRBV3-1 (or the pseudogene TRBV3-2) and TRBJ1-6; D is possibly TRBD1 (6 bases). The length of the CDR3 is 14 residues. In germline, CDR1 is LGHDT, CDR2 YNNKEL (reference sequence). V was trimmed by 1 base and J by 10 bases, leaving 11 bases between them. CDR3 nucleotides: TGTGCCAGCAGCCAAGCCTCGGGGGGCTCACCCCTCCACTTT. This sequence encodes CASSQASGGSPLHF.

This chain uses TRBV19 with TRBJ1-3, with TRBD1 as a possible D gene (6 bases). CDR1 and CDR2 (germline): LNHDA, SQIVND (reference sequence). This CDR3 is built from 14 residues. Trimming took off 7 bases at V and 0 bases at J, with 10 bases between the two ends. CDR3 sequence (DNA): TGTGCCAGTATACAGGGATACTCTGGAAACACCATATATTTT. Amino acids: CASIQGYSGNTIYF.

The chain uses TRBV6-2 or TRBV6-3 and TRBJ2-7; D not certain. Germline CDR1 and CDR2: MNHEY and SVGEGT. This CDR3 spans 12 amino acids. V lost 2 bases and J lost 1, with 3 bases in between. The CDR3 bases are TGTGCCAGCAGTTACACTTCCTACGAGCAGTACTTC. Translating gives CASSYTSYEQYF.

The V and J genes are TRBV6-5 and TRBJ2-2; D is perhaps TRBD2 (5 bases). The CDR3 is made up of 15 amino acids. V was trimmed by 8 bases and J by 0 bases, leaving 13 bases between them. In germline, CDR1 is MNHEY, CDR2 SVGAGI. The CDR3 nucleotides are TGTGCCAGCGGACTGGGGATTTCGAACACCGGGGAGCTGTTTTTT. Residues: CASGLGISNTGELFF.

V usage is TRBV18 and J usage is TRBJ2-1, with D perhaps TRBD1 (5 bases). V lost 2 bases, J lost 1 base, and 12 bases lay in between. This CDR3 has 16 residues. CDR1 is KGHSH and CDR2 is LQKENI in the germline V gene. In nucleotides, the CDR3 is TGTGCCAGCTCACCAATCAGGGCCTTTTCCTACAATGAGCAGTTCTTC. Translating it yields CASSPIRAFSYNEQFF.

The chain links TRBV10-3 to TRBJ2-2; maybe TRBD1 (5 bases). Germline-derived CDR1 and CDR2 are ENHRY and SYGVKD. V shed 3 bases and J shed 4 bases, with 12 bases lying between them. The CDR3 runs 15 residues. The CDR3 DNA follows: TGTGCCATCAGTGACAGGGATTTTAGCACCGGGGAGCTGTTTTTT. It translates to CAISDRDFSTGELFF.

The chain is built from TRBV2 and TRBJ1-5; 9 bases are shared with TRBD1. The germline V gene has CDR1 SNHLY and CDR2 FYNNEI. The V and J ends lost 3 bases and 3 bases, in that order; junction bases with no gene match: 9. This CDR3 is 17 amino acids long. CDR3 amino acids: CASSEIGWTGDNQPQHF. The CDR3 nucleotides read TGTGCCAGCAGTGAGATTGGCTGGACAGGGGACAATCAGCCCCAGCATTTT.

The rearrangement joins TRBV7-2 to TRBJ1-1; 7 bases agree with TRBD1. CDR3 size: 15 residues. With 3 bases clipped from V and 4 bases from J, the junction kept 8 bases outside the gene matches. Germline-derived CDR1 and CDR2 are SGHTA and FQGNSA. CDR3 sequence reads: CASSFVGGRGTEAFF. CDR3 DNA sequence: TGTGCCAGCAGCTTTGTAGGGGGCAGGGGCACTGAAGCTTTCTTT.